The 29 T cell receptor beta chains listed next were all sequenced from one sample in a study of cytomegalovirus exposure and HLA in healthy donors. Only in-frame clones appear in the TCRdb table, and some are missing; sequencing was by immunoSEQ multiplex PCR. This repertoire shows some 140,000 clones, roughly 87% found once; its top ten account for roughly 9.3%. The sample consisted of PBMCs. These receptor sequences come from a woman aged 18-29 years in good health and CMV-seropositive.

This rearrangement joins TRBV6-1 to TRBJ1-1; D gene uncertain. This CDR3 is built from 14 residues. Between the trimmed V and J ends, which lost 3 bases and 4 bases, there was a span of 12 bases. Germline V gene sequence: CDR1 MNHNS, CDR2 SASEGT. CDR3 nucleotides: TGTGCCAGCAGTGAGGAGGGAGGTCGCACTGAAGCTTTCTTT. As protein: CASSEEGGRTEAFF.

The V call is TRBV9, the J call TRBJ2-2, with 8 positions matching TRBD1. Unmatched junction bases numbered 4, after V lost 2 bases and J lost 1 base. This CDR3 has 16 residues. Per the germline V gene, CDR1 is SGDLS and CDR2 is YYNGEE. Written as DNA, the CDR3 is TGTGCCAGCAGCGTCCGAGGGACAGGGAACACCGGGGAGCTGTTTTTT. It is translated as CASSVRGTGNTGELFF.

The CDR3 coding sequence is TGTGCCAGCAGTCATCAGGGAAGAGAGGAAAAACTGTTTTTT. Protein sequence: CASSHQGREEKLFF. The chain is built from TRBV28 and TRBJ1-4, with D perhaps TRBD1 (5 bases). Trimming took 5 bases from V and 8 from J, leaving 15 bases between them. The CDR3 covers 14 residues. Germline V CDR1 and CDR2: MDHEN, SYDVKM.

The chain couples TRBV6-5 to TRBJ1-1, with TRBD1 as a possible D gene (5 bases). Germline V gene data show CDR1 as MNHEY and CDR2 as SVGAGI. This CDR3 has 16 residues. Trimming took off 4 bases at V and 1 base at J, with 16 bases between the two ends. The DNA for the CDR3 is TGTGCCAGCAGTTCGCCCCTCCTCCAGGGGAACACTGAAGCTTTCTTT. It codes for CASSSPLLQGNTEAFF.

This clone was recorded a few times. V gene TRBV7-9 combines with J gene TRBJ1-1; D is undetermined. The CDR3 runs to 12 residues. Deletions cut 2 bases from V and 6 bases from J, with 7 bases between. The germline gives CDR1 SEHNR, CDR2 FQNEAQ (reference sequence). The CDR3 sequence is CASSLYLSEAFF. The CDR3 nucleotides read TGTGCCAGCAGCTTATACCTATCTGAAGCTTTCTTT.

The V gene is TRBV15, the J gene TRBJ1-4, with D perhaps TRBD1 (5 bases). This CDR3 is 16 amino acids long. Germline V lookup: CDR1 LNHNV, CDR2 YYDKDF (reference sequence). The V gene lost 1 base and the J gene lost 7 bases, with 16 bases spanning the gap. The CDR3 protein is CATSRGGAGRVEKLFF. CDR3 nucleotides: TGTGCCACCAGCAGAGGCGGGGCTGGACGGGTTGAAAAACTGTTTTTT.

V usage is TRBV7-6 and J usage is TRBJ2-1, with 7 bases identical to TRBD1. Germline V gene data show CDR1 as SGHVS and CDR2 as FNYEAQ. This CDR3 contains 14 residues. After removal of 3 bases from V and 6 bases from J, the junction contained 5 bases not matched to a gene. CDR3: CASSFQGVANEQFF. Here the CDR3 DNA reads TGTGCCAGCAGCTTTCAGGGGGTTGCCAATGAGCAGTTCTTC.

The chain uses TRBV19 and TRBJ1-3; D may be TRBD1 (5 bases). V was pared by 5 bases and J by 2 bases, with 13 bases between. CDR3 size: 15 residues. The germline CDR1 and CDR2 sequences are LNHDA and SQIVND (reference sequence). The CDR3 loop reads CASSPDMLAGNTIYF. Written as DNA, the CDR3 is TGTGCCAGTAGTCCGGACATGCTAGCTGGAAACACCATATATTTT.

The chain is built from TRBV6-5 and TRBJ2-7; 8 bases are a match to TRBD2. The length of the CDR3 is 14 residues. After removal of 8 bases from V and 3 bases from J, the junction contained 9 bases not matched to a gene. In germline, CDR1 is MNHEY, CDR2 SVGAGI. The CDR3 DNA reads TGTGCCAGCGGGGTCGGGGGGGGATACTACGAGCAGTACTTC. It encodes CASGVGGGYYEQYF.

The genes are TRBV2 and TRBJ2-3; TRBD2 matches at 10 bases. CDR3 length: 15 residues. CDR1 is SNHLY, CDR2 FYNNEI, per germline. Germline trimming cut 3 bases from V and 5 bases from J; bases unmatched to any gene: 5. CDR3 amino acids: CASSDGLADGDTQYF. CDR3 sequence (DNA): TGTGCCAGCAGTGACGGACTAGCGGATGGAGATACGCAGTATTTT. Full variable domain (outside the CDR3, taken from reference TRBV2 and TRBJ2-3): EPEVTQTPSHQVTQMGQEVILRCVPISNHLYFYWYRQILGQKVEFLVSFYNNEISEKSEIFDDQFSVERPDGSNFTLKIRSTKLEDSAMYFCASSDGLADGDTQYFGPGTRLTVL.

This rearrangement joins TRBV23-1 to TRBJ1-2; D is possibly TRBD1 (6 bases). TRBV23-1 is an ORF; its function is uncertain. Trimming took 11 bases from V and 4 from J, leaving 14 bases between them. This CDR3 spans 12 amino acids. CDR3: CAPGGAGYGYTF. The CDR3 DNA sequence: TGCGCCCCGGGGGGGGCAGGCTATGGCTACACCTTC.

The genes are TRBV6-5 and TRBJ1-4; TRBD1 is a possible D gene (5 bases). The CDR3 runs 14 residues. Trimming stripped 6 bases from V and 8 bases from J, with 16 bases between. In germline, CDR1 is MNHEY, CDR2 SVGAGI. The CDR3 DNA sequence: TGTGCCAGCAGAAAGGGGAACCAGGGCGAAAAACTGTTTTTT. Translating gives CASRKGNQGEKLFF.

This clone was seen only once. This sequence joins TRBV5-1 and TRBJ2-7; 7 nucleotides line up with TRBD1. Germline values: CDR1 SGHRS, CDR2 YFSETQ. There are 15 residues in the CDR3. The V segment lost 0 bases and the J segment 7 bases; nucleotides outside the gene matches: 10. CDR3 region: CASSLAGTGVEEQYF. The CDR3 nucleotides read TGCGCCAGCAGCTTGGCCGGTACAGGGGTAGAAGAGCAGTACTTC.

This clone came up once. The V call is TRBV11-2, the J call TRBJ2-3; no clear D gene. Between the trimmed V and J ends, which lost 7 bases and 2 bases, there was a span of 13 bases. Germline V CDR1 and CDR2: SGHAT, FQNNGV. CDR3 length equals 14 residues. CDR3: CASTSLSSTDTQYF. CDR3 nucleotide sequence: TGTGCCAGCACCTCCCTCTCCTCCACAGATACGCAGTATTTT. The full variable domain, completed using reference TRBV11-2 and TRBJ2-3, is EAGVAQSPRYKIIEKRQSVAFWCNPISGHATLYWYQQILGQGPKLLIQFQNNGVVDDSQLPKDRFSAERLKGVDSTLKIQPAKLEDSAVYLCASTSLSSTDTQYFGPGTRLTVL.

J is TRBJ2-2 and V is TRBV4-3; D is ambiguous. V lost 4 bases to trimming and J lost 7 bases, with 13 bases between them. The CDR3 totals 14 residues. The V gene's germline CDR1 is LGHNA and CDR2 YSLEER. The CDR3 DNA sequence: TGCGCCAGCAGCCTAGTTAGTGTCGGCGGGGAGCTGTTTTTT. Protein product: CASSLVSVGGELFF.

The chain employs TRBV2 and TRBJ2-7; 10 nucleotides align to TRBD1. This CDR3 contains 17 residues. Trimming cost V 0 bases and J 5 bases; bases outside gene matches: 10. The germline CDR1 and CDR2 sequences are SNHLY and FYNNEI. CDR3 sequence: CASSEALGTGVIHEQYF. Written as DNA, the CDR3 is TGTGCCAGCAGTGAAGCGCTGGGGACAGGGGTAATCCACGAGCAGTACTTC.

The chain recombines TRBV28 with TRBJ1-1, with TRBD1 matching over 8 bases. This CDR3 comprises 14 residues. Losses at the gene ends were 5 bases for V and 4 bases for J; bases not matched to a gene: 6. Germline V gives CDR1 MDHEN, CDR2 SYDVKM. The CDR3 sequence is CASSPETGATEAFF. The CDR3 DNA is TGTGCCAGCAGTCCAGAGACAGGGGCCACTGAAGCTTTCTTT.

CDR3: CASSSGATEAFF. The DNA for the CDR3 is TGTGCCAGCAGTTCAGGGGCCACTGAAGCTTTCTTT. The chain joins TRBV6-5 to TRBJ1-1, with a possible D match to TRBD1 (6 bases). Trimming removed 4 bases at V and 4 bases at J, with 7 bases between. This CDR3 is 12 amino acids long. Germline assignment: CDR1 MNHEY and CDR2 SVGAGI.

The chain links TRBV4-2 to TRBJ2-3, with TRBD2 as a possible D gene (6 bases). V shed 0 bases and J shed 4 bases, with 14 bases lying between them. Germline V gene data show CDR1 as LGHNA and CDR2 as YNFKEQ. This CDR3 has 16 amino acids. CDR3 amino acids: CASSQEWRGRSDTQYF. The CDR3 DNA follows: TGTGCCAGCAGCCAAGAATGGCGGGGTAGGTCAGATACGCAGTATTTT.

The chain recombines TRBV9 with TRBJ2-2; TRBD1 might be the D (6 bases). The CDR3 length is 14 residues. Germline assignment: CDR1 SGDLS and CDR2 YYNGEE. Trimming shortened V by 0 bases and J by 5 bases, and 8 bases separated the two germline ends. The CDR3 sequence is CASSVGQGTGELFF. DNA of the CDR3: TGTGCCAGCAGCGTAGGCCAGGGGACCGGGGAGCTGTTTTTT.

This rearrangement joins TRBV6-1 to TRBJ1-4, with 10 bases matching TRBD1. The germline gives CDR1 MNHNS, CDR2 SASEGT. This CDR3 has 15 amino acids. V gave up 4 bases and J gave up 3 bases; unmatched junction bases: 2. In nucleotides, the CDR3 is TGTGCCAGCAGTGCCGACAGGGGGCCTAATGAAAAACTGTTTTTT. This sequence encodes CASSADRGPNEKLFF.

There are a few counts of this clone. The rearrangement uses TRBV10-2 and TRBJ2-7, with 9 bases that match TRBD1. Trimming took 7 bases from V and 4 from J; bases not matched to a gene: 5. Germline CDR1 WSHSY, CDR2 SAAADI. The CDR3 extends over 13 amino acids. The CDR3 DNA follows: TGCGCCAGCACCAGACAGGGGGGGTACGAGCAGTACTTC. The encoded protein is CASTRQGGYEQYF.

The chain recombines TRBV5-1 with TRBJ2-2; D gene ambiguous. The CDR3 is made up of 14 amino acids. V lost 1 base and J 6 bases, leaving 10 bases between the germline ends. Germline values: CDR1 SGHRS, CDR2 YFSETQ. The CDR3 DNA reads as TGCGCCAGCAGCTTGAGAAGCGAGGCCGGGGAGCTGTTTTTT. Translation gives CASSLRSEAGELFF. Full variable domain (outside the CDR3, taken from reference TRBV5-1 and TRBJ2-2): KAGVTQTPRYLIKTRGQQVTLSCSPISGHRSVSWYQQTPGQGLQFLFEYFSETQRNKGNFPGRFSGRQFSNSRSEMNVSTLELGDSALYLCASSLRSEAGELFFGEGSRLTVL.

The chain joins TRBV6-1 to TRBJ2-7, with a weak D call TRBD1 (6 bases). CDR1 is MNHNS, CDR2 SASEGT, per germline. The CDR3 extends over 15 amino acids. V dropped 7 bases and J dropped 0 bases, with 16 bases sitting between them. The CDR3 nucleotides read TGTGCCAGCACCGAACGGGACACCTTCTCCTACGAGCAGTACTTC. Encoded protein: CASTERDTFSYEQYF.

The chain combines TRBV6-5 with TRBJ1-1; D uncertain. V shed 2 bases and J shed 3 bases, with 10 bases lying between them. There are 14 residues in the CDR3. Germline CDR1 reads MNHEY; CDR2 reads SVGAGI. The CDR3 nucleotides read TGTGCCAGCAGTTACGCGGGGAGGTACACTGAAGCTTTCTTT. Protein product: CASSYAGRYTEAFF.

This CDR3 is CASSQEVSRASETQYF. The CDR3 DNA is TGTGCCAGCAGCCAAGAGGTTAGCAGGGCCTCAGAGACCCAGTACTTC. The chain recombines TRBV4-2 with TRBJ2-5, with a tentative D call TRBD1 (5 bases). The CDR3 spans 16 residues. V was trimmed by 0 bases and J by 4 bases, leaving 15 bases between them. Germline V lookup: CDR1 LGHNA, CDR2 YNFKEQ.

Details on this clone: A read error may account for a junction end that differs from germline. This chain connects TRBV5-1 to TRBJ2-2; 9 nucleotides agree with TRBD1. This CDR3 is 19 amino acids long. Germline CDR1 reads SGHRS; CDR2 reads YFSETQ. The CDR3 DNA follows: TGCGCCAGCAGCTTGCTCGCGCGGGACAGGGAGAAGTGGAGGCGGGGAGCTGTTTTT. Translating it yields CASSLLARDREKWRRGAVF.

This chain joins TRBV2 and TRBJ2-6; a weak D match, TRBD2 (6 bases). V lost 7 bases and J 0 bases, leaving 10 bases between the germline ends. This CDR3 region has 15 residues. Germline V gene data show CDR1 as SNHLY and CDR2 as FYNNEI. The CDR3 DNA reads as TGTGCCAGCATGGGGGGAGGCTCTGGGGCCAACGTCCTGACTTTC. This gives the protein CASMGGGSGANVLTF.

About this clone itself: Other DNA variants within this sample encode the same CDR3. CDR3 region: CASSLGTGDYGYTF. The DNA of the CDR3 is TGTGCCAGCAGCTTAGGGACAGGGGACTATGGCTACACCTTC. This rearrangement joins TRBV13 to TRBJ1-2, with TRBD1 identical over 8 bases. V gave up 0 bases and J gave up 3 bases; unmatched junction bases: 0. Germline V gives CDR1 PRHDT, CDR2 FYEKMQ (reference sequence). The CDR3 sequence is 14 residues long.